This T cell receptor (beta chain) was sequenced during a study of control samples from healthy donors and cancer patients. Clones were sequenced by immunoSEQ multiplex PCR, and TCRdb holds only the in-frame ones, with some missing. This sample has approximately 180,000 clones, with 85% to 95% found just once. The CDR3 spans 14 residues. CDR1 is KGHDR and CDR2 is SFDVKD in the germline V gene. V shed 2 bases, J shed 6 bases, and the junction held 3 bases outside the gene matches. The source of this sequence is a woman in her late teens or twenties in good health. The sequenced sample was blood. The gene calls are TRBV24-1 and TRBJ1-5, with 7 bases aligning to TRBD1. The CDR3 DNA reads TGTGCCACCAGTGATTCACAGGGGACTCAGCCCCAGCATTTT. Its protein product is CATSDSQGTQPQHF.